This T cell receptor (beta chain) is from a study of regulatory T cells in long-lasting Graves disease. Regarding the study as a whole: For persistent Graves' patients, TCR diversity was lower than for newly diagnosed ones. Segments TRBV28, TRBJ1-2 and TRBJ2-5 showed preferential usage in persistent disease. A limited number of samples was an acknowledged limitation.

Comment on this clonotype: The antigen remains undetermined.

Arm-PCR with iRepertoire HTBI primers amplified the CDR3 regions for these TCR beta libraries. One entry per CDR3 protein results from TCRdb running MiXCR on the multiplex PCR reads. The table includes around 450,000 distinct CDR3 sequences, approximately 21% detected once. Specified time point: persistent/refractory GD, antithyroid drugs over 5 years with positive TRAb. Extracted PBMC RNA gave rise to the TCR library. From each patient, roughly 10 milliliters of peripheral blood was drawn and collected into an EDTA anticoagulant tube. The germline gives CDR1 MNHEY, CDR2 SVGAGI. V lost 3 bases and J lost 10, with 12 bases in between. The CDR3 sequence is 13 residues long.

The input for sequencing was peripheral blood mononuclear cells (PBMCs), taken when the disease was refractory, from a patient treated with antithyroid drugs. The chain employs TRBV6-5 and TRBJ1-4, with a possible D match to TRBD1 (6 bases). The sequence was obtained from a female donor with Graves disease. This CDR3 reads CASSYQRGGKLFF. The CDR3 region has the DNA TGTGCCAGCAGTTATCAGCGAGGGGGAAAACTGTTTTTT.